A selection of T cell receptor beta chains follows, all from one sample in a study of early T cells in non-severe SARS-CoV-2 infection. TCRdb passed the 5' RACE reads through MiXCR, listing each CDR3 protein once. The sample includes tens of thousands of distinct CDR3 sequences, around 15% of them seen just once. Sequenced sample: whole blood. These receptor sequences come from an adult who was a healthcare worker with PCR-confirmed SARS-CoV-2 infection or an uninfected control (not recorded which). Both conserved end residues are part of each CDR3. A D gene is named only where the DNA matches it firmly. Expanded clones are given a class, and other clones once, few, many or no size at all.

clone_size,v_call,j_call,d_call,cdr3_aa,cdr3_nt
.,TRBV10-3,TRBJ1-1,.,CAILSAPNTEAFF,TGTGCCATCCTCAGTGCACCAAACACTGAAGCTTTCTTT
few,TRBV19,TRBJ2-1,.,CASSITGSPVEKQFF,TGTGCCAGTAGTATCACCGGGTCCCCGGTCGAGAAGCAGTTCTTC
few,TRBV6-2/TRBV6-3,TRBJ2-1,TRBD2,CASSVGLAGGYNEQFF,TGTGCCAGCAGTGTGGGCCTAGCGGGGGGCTACAATGAGCAGTTCTTC
few,TRBV4-1,TRBJ2-6,.,CASSPTTGRSGANVLTF,TGCGCCAGCAGCCCCACGACAGGACGCTCTGGGGCCAACGTCCTGACTTTC
many,TRBV19,TRBJ1-2,.,CASSPQESYGYTF,TGTGCCAGTAGTCCTCAGGAGTCCTATGGCTACACCTTC
few,TRBV4-2,TRBJ2-7,.,CASSQEGGALGQYF,TGTGCCAGCAGCCAAGAAGGAGGGGCCTTGGGGCAGTACTTC
few,TRBV12-3/TRBV12-4,TRBJ1-5,.,CASSPMGTPRGNQPQHF,TGTGCCAGCAGCCCCATGGGGACCCCAAGGGGAAATCAGCCCCAGCATTTT
.,TRBV12-3/TRBV12-4,TRBJ2-3,TRBD1,CASSPAGTAGTDTQYF,TGTGCCAGCAGTCCAGCCGGGACAGCTGGCACAGATACGCAGTATTTT
.,TRBV14,TRBJ2-3,.,CASSQDLGVSTDTQYF,TGTGCCAGCAGCCAAGATCTTGGCGTTAGCACAGATACGCAGTATTTT
few,TRBV30,TRBJ2-1,.,CAWQSSYNEQFF,TGTGCCTGGCAGAGCTCCTACAATGAGCAGTTCTTC
few,TRBV11-3,TRBJ2-1,TRBD1,CASSTRTGLSYNEQFF,TGTGCCAGCAGTACCCGGACAGGACTCTCCTACAATGAGCAGTTCTTC
many,TRBV6-6,TRBJ1-6,TRBD1,CASSYKQGSGNSPLHF,TGTGCCAGCAGTTACAAACAGGGGAGCGGTAATTCACCCCTCCACTTT
many,TRBV19,TRBJ2-7,.,CASSRNLPYEQYF,TGTGCCAGTAGTAGAAATTTACCCTACGAGCAGTACTTC
few,TRBV5-1,TRBJ2-3,TRBD2,CASSLQFGGAGDTQYF,TGCGCCAGCAGCTTACAATTCGGGGGGGCCGGGGATACGCAGTATTTT
.,TRBV29-1,TRBJ2-1,.,CSVEGIIESSSYNEQFF,TGCAGCGTTGAGGGTATTATTGAATCCAGCTCCTACAATGAGCAGTTCTTC
many,TRBV29-1,TRBJ2-7,.,CSAMVTPGEQYF,TGCAGCGCCATGGTTACCCCTGGGGAGCAGTACTTC
many,TRBV10-2,TRBJ2-7,.,CASKDYEQYF,TGCGCCAGCAAGGACTACGAGCAGTACTTC
many,TRBV5-1,TRBJ1-3,.,CASSAGFVDTIYF,TGCGCCAGCAGCGCGGGTTTCGTCGACACCATATATTTT
.,TRBV19,TRBJ2-2,.,CASSMAGFTGELFF,TGTGCCAGTAGTATGGCGGGGTTCACCGGGGAGCTGTTTTTT
.,TRBV6-5,TRBJ2-1,.,CASSSSGTLGNEQFF,TGTGCCAGCAGTTCATCCGGGACCCTTGGCAATGAGCAGTTCTTC
few,TRBV5-1,TRBJ1-4,.,CASSLAGTRAATNEKLFF,TGCGCCAGCAGCTTGGCCGGGACTCGGGCGGCAACTAATGAAAAACTGTTTTTT
.,TRBV11-2,TRBJ2-4,TRBD2,CASSSGGDYSQYF,TGTGCCAGCAGCTCGGGCGGGGACTACTCTCAGTACTTC
.,TRBV20-1,TRBJ2-3,.,CSARDRAGYSTDTQYF,TGCAGTGCTAGAGATAGGGCAGGGTATAGCACAGATACGCAGTATTTT
few,TRBV20-1,TRBJ2-7,.,CSARSSATAYEQYF,TGCAGTGCTAGATCTAGCGCGACGGCCTACGAGCAGTACTTC
few,TRBV20-1,TRBJ2-5,.,CSAQGKETQYF,TGCAGTGCCCAAGGGAAAGAGACCCAGTACTTC
.,TRBV7-2,TRBJ2-1,TRBD2,CASRDGLAAYNEQFF,TGTGCCAGCAGGGACGGCCTAGCGGCCTACAATGAGCAGTTCTTC
once,TRBV20-1,TRBJ2-2,.,CSATRDTGELFF,TGCAGTGCTACCAGGGACACCGGGGAGCTGTTTTTT
medium-sized,TRBV29-1,TRBJ2-7,TRBD1,CSVKTGGSYEQYF,TGCAGCGTTAAAACAGGGGGCTCCTACGAGCAGTACTTC
few,TRBV2,TRBJ2-7,.,CASAKTSEQYF,TGTGCCAGCGCCAAGACGAGCGAGCAGTACTTC
many,TRBV12-3/TRBV12-4,TRBJ2-7,TRBD2,CASSTSGGAGREQYF,TGTGCCAGCAGTACCTCCGGGGGGGCCGGGAGAGAGCAGTACTTC